This T cell receptor beta chain emerged from a study of cytomegalovirus exposure and HLA in healthy donors. Whole-study results and caveats: Across HLA loci, a later analysis found differing TCR association rates, with DRB1 most and HLA-C fewest. A link between a missense DCLRE1C variant and TCR beta V- and J-gene trimming emerged from a later analysis.

V gave up 0 bases and J gave up 3 bases; unmatched junction bases: 6. Looked up from germline, CDR1 is SGHRS and CDR2 is YFSETQ. The CDR3 loop spans 17 amino acids. Only one count was recorded for this clone. No antigen is known for it. Researchers ran the PCR with 60 Vbeta and 13 Jbeta primers. TCRdb keeps only in-frame clones here, not all; method: immunoSEQ multiplex PCR. Of some 150,000 clones listed, about 79% were seen once; the top ten hold approximately 1.8%. V is TRBV5-1 and J is TRBJ2-3; TRBD2 agrees at 11 bases. Sequencing was performed on PBMCs. This clonotype originated in a female donor in good health and CMV-seropositive. This CDR3 reads CASSLVVSGGATDTQYF. CDR3 sequence (DNA): TGCGCCAGCAGCTTGGTGGTTAGCGGGGGGGCAACAGATACGCAGTATTTT.